This T cell receptor beta chain came from a study of radiotherapy plus CTLA-4 blockade in lung cancer. About the research overall: Objective responses arose in about 17% of patients, and 31% experienced disease control. Study outcomes and limitations: Interferon-beta, together with early blood T cell clone dynamics, reportedly best predicted response. In blood, TCR clones derived from the tumor expanded after radiotherapy plus ipilimumab.

With V trimmed by 2 bases and J by 4 bases, 0 bases remained unmatched. Germline CDR1 reads SEHNR; CDR2 reads FQNEAQ (reference sequence). CDR3 size: 13 residues. Lung cancer patients with chemo-refractory metastatic non-small-cell disease were given focal radiation plus CTLA-4 blockade with ipilimumab. Repertoires were generated with immunoSEQ multiplex PCR, while TCRdb's copy carries only in-frame clones and drops some. This table holds 25,000 to 30,000 clones, about 76% found once. This clone was seen only once. Its antigen is currently unknown. The receptor's source is a human donor with non-small cell lung cancer that progressed on radiotherapy plus ipilimumab. The chain carries TRBV7-9 and TRBJ1-2; 8 bases match TRBD1. This sample comprised peripheral blood, obtained from a patient treated with radiotherapy plus ipilimumab. CDR3 loop: CASSLQGAYGYTF. CDR3 coding DNA: TGTGCCAGCAGCTTACAGGGGGCCTATGGCTACACCTTC.